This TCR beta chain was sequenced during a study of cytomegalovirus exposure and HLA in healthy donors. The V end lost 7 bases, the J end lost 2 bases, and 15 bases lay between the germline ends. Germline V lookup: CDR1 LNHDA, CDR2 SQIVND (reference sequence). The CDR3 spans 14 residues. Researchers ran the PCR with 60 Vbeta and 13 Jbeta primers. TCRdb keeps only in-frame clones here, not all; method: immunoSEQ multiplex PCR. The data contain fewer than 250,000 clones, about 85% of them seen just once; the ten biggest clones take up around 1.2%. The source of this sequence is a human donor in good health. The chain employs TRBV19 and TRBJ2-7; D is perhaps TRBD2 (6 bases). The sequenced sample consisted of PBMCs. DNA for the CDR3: TGTGCCAGTATGCTCGGCGCGGGACCCTACGAGCAGTACTTC. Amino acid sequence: CASMLGAGPYEQYF.